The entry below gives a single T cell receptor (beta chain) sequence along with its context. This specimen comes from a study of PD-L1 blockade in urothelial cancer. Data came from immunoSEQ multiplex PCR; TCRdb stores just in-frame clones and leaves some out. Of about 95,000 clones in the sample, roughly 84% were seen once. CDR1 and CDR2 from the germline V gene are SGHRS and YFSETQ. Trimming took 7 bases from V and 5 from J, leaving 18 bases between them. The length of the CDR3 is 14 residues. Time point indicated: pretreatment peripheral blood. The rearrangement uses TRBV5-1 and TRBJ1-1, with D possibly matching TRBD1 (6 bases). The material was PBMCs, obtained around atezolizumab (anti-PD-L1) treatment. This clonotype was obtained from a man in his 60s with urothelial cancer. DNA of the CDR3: TGCGCCAGCGGCCTACAGGGAATTGGGACTGAAGCTTTCTTT. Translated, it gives CASGLQGIGTEAFF.